This TCR beta chain was sequenced during a study of CD8 T cells in ankylosing spondylitis. With 0 bases clipped from V and 4 bases from J, the junction kept 13 bases outside the gene matches. CDR1 and CDR2 (germline): LGHNA, YNFKEQ. This CDR3 is built from 20 residues. About this clonotype: Its antigen is currently unknown.

General study results and limits: A motif of 8 or 9 highly homologous TCR beta variants was seen as apparently characteristic of ankylosing spondylitis blood.

Via MiXCR, TCRdb re-called the 5' RACE reads, giving one row per CDR3 protein. The table lists around 770,000 distinct CDR3 sequences, under 20% of them singletons. The specimen sequenced was blood, either unsorted or a sorted T cell fraction (not recorded which). This sequence joins TRBV4-2 and TRBJ2-1, with 12 bases that match TRBD2. This TCR was recovered from a male donor with ankylosing spondylitis. CDR3 loop: CASSQDTPLTSGGSYNEQFF. Here the CDR3 DNA reads TGTGCCAGCAGCCAAGATACCCCCCTAACTAGCGGGGGGTCGTACAATGAGCAGTTCTTC.